The 22 T cell receptor beta chains below all came from one sample that was sequenced in a study of early T cells in non-severe SARS-CoV-2 infection. Each CDR3 protein is one row after TCRdb ran MiXCR on the 5' RACE reads. This sample carries 55,000 to 65,000 distinct CDR3 sequences, roughly 12% of them seen once, and the ten largest clones take around 1.4%. The sample in question was whole blood, obtained at baseline. These receptors were taken from an adult who was a healthcare worker with PCR-confirmed SARS-CoV-2 infection or an uninfected control (not recorded which).

This chain's CDR3 is CASSLGVASSGNTIYF. In nucleotides, the CDR3 is TGTGCCAGCAGCTTAGGCGTCGCGAGCTCTGGAAACACCATATATTTT. This chain connects TRBV11-2 to TRBJ1-3; D unresolved. The CDR3 spans 16 residues. CDR1 and CDR2 from the germline V gene are SGHAT and FQNNGV. With 1 base removed from V and 0 bases from J, the gap between germline ends came to 10 bases.

This clonotype came up many times. This chain uses TRBV12-1 with TRBJ2-7; the DNA was not used to check the table's D call, TRBD1. TRBV12-1 is deemed a pseudogene. This CDR3 is 16 amino acids long. In DNA, the CDR3 is TGTGCCAGCAGCTTTGGAGGTTCAGGGGGCTGCTACGAGCAGTACTTC. This sequence encodes CASSFGGSGGCYEQYF.

The rearrangement links TRBV10-3 to TRBJ2-7, with D unclear. The CDR3 is 13 residues long. Germline-derived CDR1 and CDR2 are ENHRY and SYGVKD. Deletions cut 5 bases from V and 3 bases from J, with 11 bases between. In DNA form, the CDR3 reads TGTGCCATCAGTTTTGGGATTTACTACGAGCAGTACTTC. Translating gives CAISFGIYYEQYF.

CDR3 nucleotides: TGCGCCAGCAGCCAAGACAAGTCTGAAGCTTTCTTT. Its translation: CASSQDKSEAFF. V and J are TRBV4-3 and TRBJ1-1; D is undetermined. Germline CDR1 is LGHNA and CDR2 is YSLEER. V lost 0 bases, J lost 6 bases, and 5 bases lay in between. The CDR3 spans 12 residues.

The chain has TRBV11-2 and TRBJ2-6; no firm D call. Trimming shortened V by 1 base and J by 0 bases, and 7 bases separated the two germline ends. The CDR3 has 16 amino acids. Germline CDR1 is SGHAT and CDR2 is FQNNGV. For the CDR3, the DNA is TGTGCCAGCAGCTTAGTGCACAGCTCTGGGGCCAACGTCCTGACTTTC. Amino acids: CASSLVHSSGANVLTF.

This clonotype was counted at least ten times. The chain employs TRBV20-1 and TRBJ2-3; TRBD1 agrees at 7 bases. Looked up from germline, CDR1 is DFQATT and CDR2 is SNEGSKA (reference sequence). The V and J ends lost 6 bases and 0 bases, in that order; junction bases with no gene match: 6. The CDR3 covers 14 residues. The CDR3 loop is CSARTGVSTDTQYF. In DNA form, the CDR3 reads TGCAGTGCGAGAACAGGGGTTAGCACAGATACGCAGTATTTT.

This clonotype was recorded a few times. The chain uses TRBV29-1 and TRBJ2-7, with TRBD2 identical over 11 bases. CDR1 and CDR2 from the germline V gene are SQVTM and ANQGSEA. V was clipped by 0 bases and J by 5 bases; unmatched bases: 6. The CDR3 sequence is 15 residues long. The CDR3 region is CSVEDPTSGTDEQYF. The CDR3 DNA is TGCAGCGTTGAAGATCCGACTAGCGGGACCGACGAGCAGTACTTC.

This rearrangement joins TRBV27 to TRBJ2-3; the match to TRBD2 covers 12 bases. Germline loops: CDR1 MNHEY, CDR2 SMNVEV (reference sequence). Germline trimming cut 5 bases from V and 0 bases from J; bases unmatched to any gene: 6. The CDR3 extends over 17 amino acids. CDR3 amino acids: CASSLRTSGTSTDTQYF. In DNA form, the CDR3 reads TGTGCCAGCAGTCTCAGGACTAGCGGGACTAGCACAGATACGCAGTATTTT.

This clonotype was counted a few times. The chain employs TRBV11-3 and TRBJ1-1; D is unclear. Between the trimmed V and J ends, which lost 0 bases and 8 bases, there was a span of 10 bases. Germline V gene data show CDR1 as SGHNT and CDR2 as YENEEA. This CDR3 has 13 amino acids. The CDR3 loop reads CASSLDMGREAFF. Written as DNA, the CDR3 is TGTGCCAGCAGCTTAGACATGGGTCGGGAAGCTTTCTTT. Drawing the rest from reference TRBV11-3 and TRBJ1-1, the complete variable domain is EAGVVQSPRYKIIEKKQPVAFWCNPISGHNTLYWYLQNLGQGPELLIRYENEEAVDDSQLPKDRFSAERLKGVDSTLKIQPAELGDSAVYLCASSLDMGREAFFGQGTRLTVV.

This clonotype was counted between two and nine times. CDR3 DNA sequence: TGTGCCAGTAGTATCCTCGGACAGACCTACGAGCAGTACTTC. Translated, it gives CASSILGQTYEQYF. The chain couples TRBV19 to TRBJ2-7; D possibly corresponds to TRBD1 (6 bases). Germline CDR1 reads LNHDA; CDR2 reads SQIVND (reference sequence). V lost 3 bases to trimming and J lost 2 bases, with 11 bases between them. The CDR3 totals 14 residues.

This clonotype came up many times. This sequence joins TRBV20-1 and TRBJ2-7; 12 positions agree with TRBD2. Germline V lookup: CDR1 DFQATT, CDR2 SNEGSKA (reference sequence). The ends lost 4 bases at V and 4 bases at J; junction bases unmatched: 8. The length of the CDR3 is 15 residues. The CDR3 DNA is TGCAGTGCTACTTGGGCTAGCGGGGGGGCGTACGAGCAGTACTTC. It specifies CSATWASGGAYEQYF.

In its sample, this clonotype was seen many times. The chain employs TRBV29-1 and TRBJ1-1; 8 bases map to TRBD1. Germline lookup yields CDR1 SQVTM and CDR2 ANQGSEA. With 0 bases clipped from V and 4 bases from J, the junction kept 7 bases outside the gene matches. This CDR3 is built from 15 residues. CDR3 residues: CSVEDPGTGGTEAFF. Here the CDR3 DNA reads TGCAGCGTTGAAGATCCCGGGACAGGTGGCACTGAAGCTTTCTTT.

This clonotype was seen a handful of times. V is TRBV30 and J is TRBJ1-1; D call uncertain. V was shortened by 6 bases and J by 0 bases, with 11 bases between the two germline ends. Germline assignment: CDR1 GTSNPN and CDR2 SVGIG (reference sequence). The CDR3 sequence is 13 residues long. Here the CDR3 reads CACLGTLNTEAFF. In nucleotides, the CDR3 is TGTGCCTGCCTGGGAACCTTGAACACTGAAGCTTTCTTT.

Ten or more counts support this clonotype. V and J are TRBV11-2 and TRBJ2-1; TRBD1 might be the D (6 bases). This CDR3 is 14 amino acids long. Trimming stripped 5 bases from V and 5 bases from J, with 13 bases between. Germline V gene sequence: CDR1 SGHAT, CDR2 FQNNGV. The CDR3 spells CASSTRTANNEQFF. CDR3 sequence (DNA): TGTGCCAGCAGCACCCGGACAGCAAACAATGAGCAGTTCTTC.

This clonotype came up a few times. The rearrangement joins TRBV29-1 to TRBJ2-1; D is unresolved. V shed 0 bases and J shed 11 bases, with 5 bases lying between them. Per the germline V gene, CDR1 is SQVTM and CDR2 is ANQGSEA. CDR3 size: 10 residues. The CDR3 loop reads CSVEDGKQFF. Written as DNA, the CDR3 is TGCAGCGTTGAAGATGGAAAGCAGTTCTTC.

This clonotype has a count of ten or more. The J gene is TRBJ2-7, the V gene TRBV12-3 or TRBV12-4; D gene uncertain. Deletions cut 7 bases from V and 0 bases from J, with 10 bases between. CDR3 length equals 13 residues. For the CDR3, the DNA is TGTGCCAGCACCCCCCCTAGCTCCTACGAGCAGTACTTC. Amino acid sequence: CASTPPSSYEQYF.

This chain connects TRBV20-1 to TRBJ2-7; D possibly matches TRBD1 or TRBD2 (6 bases each). Trimming shortened V by 0 bases and J by 3 bases, and 15 bases separated the two germline ends. Germline V gives CDR1 DFQATT, CDR2 SNEGSKA (reference sequence). The CDR3 contains 15 residues. The CDR3 region has the DNA TGCAGTGCTAGAGAGGGGATGGGGGGCGGCTACGAGCAGTACTTC. Amino acids: CSAREGMGGGYEQYF.

This clonotype was seen more than once but under ten times. This chain joins TRBV7-9 and TRBJ1-1; TRBD1 matches at 9 bases. The germline V gene has CDR1 SEHNR and CDR2 FQNEAQ (reference sequence). J gave up 5 bases and V 1 base, and 5 bases lay outside the gene matches. CDR3 length: 15 amino acids. CDR3 in amino acids: CASSLGTGVFTEAFF. The CDR3 nucleotides read TGTGCCAGCAGCTTAGGGACAGGGGTGTTTACTGAAGCTTTCTTT.

The rearrangement joins TRBV5-1 to TRBJ1-2; no clear D gene. The CDR3 is 14 residues long. Trimming shortened V by 2 bases and J by 6 bases, and 14 bases separated the two germline ends. The V gene's germline CDR1 is SGHRS and CDR2 YFSETQ. This CDR3 reads CASSFMVGKNGYTF. For the CDR3, the DNA is TGCGCCAGCAGCTTTATGGTGGGGAAGAATGGCTACACCTTC. The full variable domain, in which reference TRBV5-1 and TRBJ1-2 provide the parts outside the CDR3, is KAGVTQTPRYLIKTRGQQVTLSCSPISGHRSVSWYQQTPGQGLQFLFEYFSETQRNKGNFPGRFSGRQFSNSRSEMNVSTLELGDSALYLCASSFMVGKNGYTFGSGTRLTVV.

As for this clonotype: The CDR3 does not close with the conserved phenylalanine or tryptophan, likely indicating a read error. The chain is built from TRBV12-3 or TRBV12-4 and TRBJ2-2; 9 nucleotides agree with TRBD1. The trim removed 6 bases at V and 4 bases at J, leaving 3 bases unmatched. The CDR3 loop spans 14 amino acids. The CDR3 here is CASRGQGITGELFS. The CDR3, as DNA: TGTGCCAGCAGGGGACAGGGAATCACCGGGGAGCTGTTTTCT.

This clonotype occurred a few times. CDR3 bases: TGTGCCAGCAGGCTAAGCCCGGGACAGGGGGCGCCTGAGCAGTTCTTC. This gives the protein CASRLSPGQGAPEQFF. V is TRBV28 and J is TRBJ2-1, with TRBD1 matching over 12 bases. This CDR3 region has 16 residues. From germline, CDR1 is MDHEN and CDR2 SYDVKM. Trimming took 6 bases from V and 9 from J; bases not matched to a gene: 12.

This clonotype was seen a few times. The rearrangement joins TRBV29-1 to TRBJ1-1; D remains ambiguous. The V gene lost 3 bases and the J gene lost 8 bases, with 13 bases spanning the gap. Germline loops: CDR1 SQVTM, CDR2 ANQGSEA. The CDR3 sequence is 12 residues long. The CDR3 loop is CSVEPEGTEAFF. The DNA for the CDR3 is TGCAGCGTTGAGCCGGAAGGTACGGAAGCTTTCTTT.